The 30 T cell receptor beta chains below come from one sample, sequenced in a study of cytomegalovirus exposure and HLA in healthy donors. Amplification used 60 Vbeta primers and 13 Jbeta primers. Using immunoSEQ multiplex PCR, the repertoire was profiled, and TCRdb retains in-frame clones only, with some absent. The sample lists 160,000 or so clones, around 84% occurring once. The specimen was PBMCs. Receptor source: a male donor in good health and CMV-seropositive.

The chain uses TRBV30 and TRBJ2-2; D remains ambiguous. Germline lookup yields CDR1 GTSNPN and CDR2 SVGIG (reference sequence). There are 11 residues in the CDR3. The V gene lost 1 base and the J gene lost 5 bases, with 2 bases spanning the gap. CDR3 nucleotide sequence: TGTGCCTGGAGTGCTACCGGGGAGCTGTTTTTT. It yields the protein CAWSATGELFF.

The V call is TRBV11-2, the J call TRBJ1-1, with no clear D. V was cut by 1 base and J by 5 bases, with 8 bases left in between. The CDR3 has 13 residues. Germline lookup yields CDR1 SGHAT and CDR2 FQNNGV. The DNA of the CDR3 is TGTGCCAGCAGCTTAGCCCGAGGGACTGAAGCTTTCTTT. Protein sequence: CASSLARGTEAFF.

The CDR3 loop is CATSPPGAGPGYTF. The CDR3 DNA sequence: TGTGCCACCAGCCCCCCAGGGGCAGGGCCTGGCTACACCTTC. V is TRBV15 and J is TRBJ1-2; a weak D match, TRBD1 (6 bases). V was pared by 5 bases and J by 7 bases, with 17 bases between. This CDR3 comprises 14 residues. Germline lookup yields CDR1 LNHNV and CDR2 YYDKDF (reference sequence).

V usage is TRBV14 and J usage is TRBJ2-7; 7 bases map to TRBD1. From germline, CDR1 is SGHDN and CDR2 FVKESK. Unmatched junction bases numbered 9, after V lost 5 bases and J lost 5 bases. The CDR3 sequence is 14 residues long. The CDR3, as DNA: TGTGCCAGCAGCACCACCAGGGGGTTGAACGAGCAGTACTTC. Amino acid sequence: CASSTTRGLNEQYF.

V and J are TRBV6-1 and TRBJ2-7; maybe TRBD1 (6 bases). Germline CDR1 is MNHNS and CDR2 is SASEGT. The CDR3 has 14 amino acids. Trimming cost V 7 bases and J 2 bases, with 15 bases left between them. CDR3 loop: CASTGNRVPYEQYF. CDR3 DNA: TGTGCCAGCACTGGAAACAGGGTTCCCTACGAGCAGTACTTC.

The rearrangement links TRBV25-1 to TRBJ1-2, with a tentative D call TRBD1 (5 bases). Trimming cost V 1 base and J 7 bases, with 16 bases left between them. The CDR3 loop spans 15 amino acids. Looked up from germline, CDR1 is MGHDK and CDR2 is SYGVNS. This CDR3 reads CASSESGHSRSGYTF. The DNA of the CDR3 is TGTGCCAGCAGTGAATCAGGACACTCGAGATCTGGCTACACCTTC.

The chain uses TRBV27 and TRBJ2-1; the match to TRBD2 covers 8 bases. The CDR3 contains 14 residues. With 8 bases clipped from V and 11 bases from J, the junction kept 14 bases outside the gene matches. Germline CDR1 MNHEY, CDR2 SMNVEV (reference sequence). The CDR3 sequence is CASLRTGGSYQQFF. The CDR3 nucleotides read TGTGCCAGCCTAAGAACGGGAGGGTCTTATCAGCAGTTCTTC.

This clone has only a few counts. The CDR3: CASSLEAGVSYEQYF. Here the CDR3 DNA reads TGTGCCAGCAGCTTAGAAGCGGGAGTCTCCTACGAGCAGTACTTC. The chain recombines TRBV7-8 with TRBJ2-7, with 8 bases matching TRBD2. J gave up 0 bases and V 1 base, and 2 bases lay outside the gene matches. Per the germline V gene, CDR1 is SGHVS and CDR2 is FQNEAQ. This CDR3 is 15 amino acids long.

The chain is built from TRBV4-3 and TRBJ2-5; D perhaps matches TRBD1 (6 bases). The J call may be in error: the DNA end matches TRBJ2-7 better. The CDR3 is 15 residues long. In germline, CDR1 is LGHNA, CDR2 YSLEER. CDR3 sequence reads: CASSQDLLQGYEQYF. CDR3 in DNA: TGCGCCAGCAGCCAAGATCTCTTACAGGGCTACGAGCAGTACTTC.

This clone was seen a single time. The chain is built from TRBV6-6 and TRBJ1-1; D is perhaps TRBD1 (5 bases). The CDR3 is 13 amino acids. CDR1 and CDR2 (germline): MNHNY, SVGAGI (reference sequence). The V end lost 2 bases, the J end lost 10 bases, and 14 bases lay between the germline ends. The chain's CDR3 is CASSYMGRVAAFF. CDR3 DNA sequence: TGTGCCAGCAGTTACATGGGCAGGGTAGCAGCTTTCTTT.

As concerns this clone: An end of the junction differs from the germline gene, which may be a read error. The rearrangement uses TRBV5-6 and TRBJ2-4; 10 bases fit TRBD2. Germline loops: CDR1 SGHDT, CDR2 YYEEEE. CDR3 size: 17 residues. CDR3 bases: TGTGCCAGCAGCTTCCTATCTAGCGGGGGAGCCAAAAACAGTCAGTACTTC. It specifies CASSFLSSGGAKNSQYF.

V is TRBV5-1 and J is TRBJ2-7; D might be TRBD1 (5 bases). Germline loops: CDR1 SGHRS, CDR2 YFSETQ. The length of the CDR3 is 14 residues. V gave up 1 base and J gave up 5 bases, with 13 bases separating them. DNA for the CDR3: TGCGCCAGCAGCTTGTCCCAGGGTGACGACGAGCAGTACTTC. Protein product: CASSLSQGDDEQYF. Full variable domain (outside the CDR3, taken from reference TRBV5-1 and TRBJ2-7): KAGVTQTPRYLIKTRGQQVTLSCSPISGHRSVSWYQQTPGQGLQFLFEYFSETQRNKGNFPGRFSGRQFSNSRSEMNVSTLELGDSALYLCASSLSQGDDEQYFGPGTRLTVT.

This chain uses TRBV6-1 with TRBJ1-1; D possibly corresponds to TRBD1 (5 bases). Per germline, CDR1 MNHNS and CDR2 SASEGT. This CDR3 has 15 amino acids. V dropped 4 bases and J dropped 1 base, with 13 bases sitting between them. The CDR3 DNA is TGTGCCAGCAGTGGAAGGTTTGGACAGAACACTGAAGCTTTCTTT. Amino acid sequence: CASSGRFGQNTEAFF.

This clone was observed once. The chain employs TRBV28 and TRBJ1-4, with unresolved D. The CDR3 totals 12 residues. Germline CDR1 reads MDHEN; CDR2 reads SYDVKM. The germline V and J ends were trimmed by 10 bases and 3 bases, with 9 bases remaining between them. The CDR3 DNA follows: TGTGCCACGGAGGCTTCTAATGAAAAACTGTTTTTT. Its protein product is CATEASNEKLFF.

The DNA for the CDR3 is TGTGCCACCAGCAGAGGAAAGACTAGCGGGAACAACGAGCAGTACTTC. This codes for CATSRGKTSGNNEQYF. This chain uses TRBV15 with TRBJ2-5; 11 bases align to TRBD2. Matching the DNA end better, TRBJ2-7 makes the J call doubtful. There are 16 residues in the CDR3. CDR1 and CDR2 (germline): LNHNV, YYDKDF (reference sequence).

This sequence joins TRBV19 and TRBJ1-2, with D perhaps TRBD1 (6 bases). CDR3 length equals 12 residues. Germline V gives CDR1 LNHDA, CDR2 SQIVND (reference sequence). V lost 7 bases and J lost 10, with 16 bases in between. CDR3 in DNA: TGTGCCAGTACCCCGACAGGTTGGGTCTACACCTTC. Translating gives CASTPTGWVYTF.

The CDR3 sequence: CASRETQSGELFF. In nucleotides, the CDR3 is TGTGCCAGTCGGGAAACTCAGTCCGGGGAGCTGTTTTTT. J is TRBJ2-2 and V is TRBV18; tentatively, D is TRBD2 (5 bases). V was pared by 9 bases and J by 6 bases, with 14 bases between. Germline V gene lookup returns CDR1 KGHSH and CDR2 LQKENI. CDR3 length equals 13 residues.

The chain employs TRBV6-1 and TRBJ1-2; maybe TRBD1 (6 bases). The CDR3 length is 14 residues. V lost 10 bases to trimming and J lost 4 bases, with 19 bases between them. Per the germline V gene, CDR1 is MNHNS and CDR2 is SASEGT. In DNA, the CDR3 is TGTGCCACCCAAAAAGGACAGTGGAGCTATGGCTACACCTTC. This gives the protein CATQKGQWSYGYTF.

The chain has TRBV7-2 and TRBJ1-5; D is possibly TRBD1 (6 bases). Looked up from germline, CDR1 is SGHTA and CDR2 is FQGNSA. V was cut by 1 base and J by 6 bases, with 13 bases left in between. This CDR3 has 15 residues. The CDR3 reads CASSLVSGAGQPQHF. The CDR3 coding sequence is TGTGCCAGCAGCTTAGTGTCAGGGGCGGGTCAGCCCCAGCATTTT.

The chain has TRBV4-3 and TRBJ1-1; D is perhaps TRBD1 (5 bases). The germline V gene has CDR1 LGHNA and CDR2 YSLEER. CDR3 length: 14 residues. The ends were cut back, 5 bases at V and 1 base at J, with 11 bases in the middle. In nucleotides, the CDR3 is TGCGCCAGCAGCAAGGGGTTAGGGAACACTGAAGCTTTCTTT. Translated, it gives CASSKGLGNTEAFF.

This chain links TRBV11-2 with TRBJ2-5; 7 nucleotides agree with TRBD1. The CDR3 has 13 amino acids. After removal of 7 bases from V and 5 bases from J, the junction contained 7 bases not matched to a gene. Germline CDR1 reads SGHAT; CDR2 reads FQNNGV. The CDR3 region is CASTQGERETQYF. The CDR3 nucleotides read TGTGCCAGCACCCAGGGGGAGCGGGAGACCCAGTACTTC.

The chain uses TRBV5-1 and TRBJ2-2, with no clear D. V was cut by 1 base and J by 0 bases, with 10 bases left in between. Germline CDR1 reads SGHRS; CDR2 reads YFSETQ. The CDR3 is 16 amino acids. The CDR3 loop is CASSLLGRTNTGELFF. CDR3 bases: TGCGCCAGCAGCTTGTTGGGCCGAACGAACACCGGGGAGCTGTTTTTT.

The V gene is TRBV27, the J gene TRBJ2-3; 14 bases match TRBD2. The CDR3 length is 17 residues. V trimming: 5 bases; J trimming: 5 bases; junction bases outside the gene matches: 9. From germline, CDR1 is MNHEY and CDR2 SMNVEV (reference sequence). The CDR3 protein is CASSQGLAGAVRDTQYF. The CDR3 bases are TGTGCCAGCAGTCAGGGACTAGCGGGAGCAGTGAGAGATACGCAGTATTTT.

CDR3 protein: CATSRDTGKDTEAFF. CDR3 nucleotide sequence: TGTGCCACCAGCAGAGATACAGGGAAGGACACTGAAGCTTTCTTT. This chain joins TRBV15 and TRBJ1-1, with D possibly matching TRBD1 (6 bases). CDR1 and CDR2 (germline): LNHNV, YYDKDF (reference sequence). The CDR3 is made up of 15 amino acids. Trimming took 0 bases from V and 3 from J, leaving 11 bases between them.

This sequence joins TRBV19 and TRBJ2-1; TRBD2 aligns across 7 bases. V was clipped by 4 bases and J by 5 bases; unmatched bases: 14. Looked up from germline, CDR1 is LNHDA and CDR2 is SQIVND (reference sequence). The CDR3 covers 17 residues. The CDR3 DNA is TGTGCCAGTAGTACCCCCGGCGGCGGGAGTAACCACAATGAGCAGTTCTTC. It yields the protein CASSTPGGGSNHNEQFF.

The chain combines TRBV11-3 with TRBJ1-1; possible D gene TRBD1, 6 bases. The CDR3 consists of 15 residues. Looked up from germline, CDR1 is SGHNT and CDR2 is YENEEA. V lost 8 bases to trimming and J lost 3 bases, with 19 bases between them. The CDR3 is CASPIIQGAHTEAFF. DNA for the CDR3: TGTGCCAGCCCCATCATACAGGGTGCACACACTGAAGCTTTCTTT.

The chain joins TRBV5-1 to TRBJ2-1, with TRBD2 matching over 10 bases. J was trimmed by 9 bases and V by 4 bases; bases with no gene match: 10. Germline CDR1 reads SGHRS; CDR2 reads YFSETQ. The CDR3 covers 15 residues. The chain's CDR3 is CASSRPGTSACEQFF. Here the CDR3 DNA reads TGCGCCAGCAGCCGTCCGGGGACTAGCGCCTGTGAGCAGTTCTTC.

The chain couples TRBV7-6 to TRBJ1-2; TRBD1 agrees at 11 bases. Per the germline V gene, CDR1 is SGHVS and CDR2 is FNYEAQ. This CDR3 region has 15 residues. The ends lost 3 bases at V and 4 bases at J; junction bases unmatched: 4. The CDR3 spells CASSFGTGGGYGYTF. In nucleotides, the CDR3 is TGTGCCAGCAGCTTTGGGACAGGGGGGGGCTATGGCTACACCTTC.

The chain recombines TRBV6-1 with TRBJ1-1; D may be TRBD1 (5 bases). CDR1 is MNHNS and CDR2 is SASEGT in the germline V gene. The CDR3 sequence is 17 residues long. V lost 2 bases, J lost 10 bases, and 26 bases lay in between. The CDR3 loop is CASSEKETTAPLVGAFF. CDR3 DNA sequence: TGTGCCAGCAGTGAAAAGGAGACGACAGCCCCCTTGGTTGGAGCTTTCTTT.

The chain joins TRBV28 to TRBJ1-5, with a possible D match to TRBD1 (5 bases). The germline V gene has CDR1 MDHEN and CDR2 SYDVKM. The length of the CDR3 is 15 residues. Trimming pared 2 bases from V and 0 bases from J, leaving 8 bases between. The CDR3 reads CASSLPGHSNQPQHF. The CDR3 DNA follows: TGTGCCAGCAGTTTACCAGGGCATAGCAATCAGCCCCAGCATTTT.